This TCR beta chain was recorded in a study of T cell repertoires and Cas9 in healthy adults. Study-wide background: Multi-effector potency, cytotoxicity and lineage were assessed in SpCas9-reactive CD4 and CD8 T cells. Study-level results: SpCas9-reactive effector T cells were reportedly restrained in vitro by SpCas9-reactive regulatory T cells.

Per germline, CDR1 SGHNT and CDR2 YYREEE (reference sequence). Trimming took 4 bases from V and 2 from J, leaving 12 bases between them. CDR3 length: 14 amino acids. The table came from immunoSEQ multiplex PCR; TCRdb's copy has only in-frame clones and leaves some out. This repertoire shows approximately 21,000 clones, around 90% found once; its top ten account for around 0.71%. In the case of this clone: Its antigen is as yet unknown. The same CDR3 arises from other DNA sequences in this sample as well.

This rearrangement joins TRBV5-4 to TRBJ1-1; tentatively, D is TRBD1 (5 bases). This receptor was identified in a human donor in good health. Source material: CD4+ effector T cells (CD127+, CD25-, CD137-, CD154-) from PBMCs; culture status not recorded. The CDR3 DNA reads as TGTGCCAGCAGCGGAGGGGCGATAAACACTGAAGCTTTCTTT. Amino acid sequence: CASSGGAINTEAFF.